This T cell receptor beta chain is drawn from a study of T-cell memory formation after mild COVID-19. The authors produced TCR alpha and TCR beta cDNA libraries with sample barcodes and UMIs by 5'RACE using constant-segment primers. TCRdb reprocessed the 5' RACE reads via MiXCR and lists one record per CDR3 protein. This sample has about 160,000 distinct CDR3 sequences, with roughly 28% found just once. The CDR3 has 12 amino acids. Between the trimmed V and J ends, which lost 0 bases and 4 bases, there was a span of 4 bases. Germline V gene sequence: CDR1 SGHTA, CDR2 FQGNSA. This clonotype occurred a few times.

The rearrangement links TRBV7-2 to TRBJ2-7, with D uncertain. The sequence was obtained from an adult woman who had mild COVID-19 (a few samples of this study predate the infection). Cell type and time point are not known. The source material was PBMCs or a T cell subset sorted from them (not recorded which). CDR3: CASSLARYEQYF. In DNA, the CDR3 is TGTGCCAGCAGCTTAGCCCGGTACGAGCAGTACTTC.